The 21 T cell receptor beta chains below were found in one sample sequenced in a study of blood T cell repertoires in COVID-19. Profiled with immunoSEQ multiplex PCR; TCRdb holds only in-frame clones, not every one. The sample lists roughly 99,000 clones; approximately 81% were seen once. Source material: peripheral blood. The source is a human donor in a cohort sampled during active COVID-19.

V is TRBV9 and J is TRBJ2-1, with 8 bases aligning to TRBD1. Germline loops: CDR1 SGDLS, CDR2 YYNGEE. V dropped 4 bases and J dropped 3; count of bases not matched to a gene: 9. This CDR3 has 16 residues. The CDR3 loop reads CASSISGTGFYNEQFF. The CDR3 DNA sequence: TGTGCCAGCAGCATATCCGGGACAGGCTTCTACAATGAGCAGTTCTTC.

V is TRBV7-3 and J is TRBJ2-1, with 8 bases identical to TRBD2. Looked up from germline, CDR1 is SGHTA and CDR2 is FQGTGA. The V gene end was trimmed by 1 base and the J gene end by 0 bases; junction bases not matched to a gene: 11. The CDR3 contains 19 residues. CDR3 loop: CASSLNSVSGNPSYNEQFF. The CDR3 DNA reads TGTGCCAGCAGCTTAAACTCGGTTAGCGGGAACCCCTCCTACAATGAGCAGTTCTTC.

J is TRBJ1-5 and V is TRBV9; D is possibly TRBD1 (5 bases). This CDR3 has 15 residues. V shed 2 bases and J shed 3 bases, with 12 bases lying between them. The V gene's germline CDR1 is SGDLS and CDR2 YYNGEE. The CDR3 DNA follows: TGTGCCAGCAGCGTCACTTGGGGACTCAATCAGCCCCAGCATTTT. This translates into CASSVTWGLNQPQHF.

The chain uses TRBV13 and TRBJ2-7; 9 bases match TRBD2. Trimming at V came to 5 bases and at J to 0 bases, leaving 11 bases not matched to a gene. The CDR3 runs to 17 residues. Germline V gene sequence: CDR1 PRHDT, CDR2 FYEKMQ (reference sequence). The CDR3 reads CASSPRGGRVSSYEQYF. CDR3 coding DNA: TGTGCCAGCAGCCCTAGGGGCGGGAGGGTGAGCTCCTACGAGCAGTACTTC. The variable domain in full, completed from reference TRBV13 and TRBJ2-7, reads AAGVIQSPRHLIKEKRETATLKCYPIPRHDTVYWYQQGPGQDPQFLISFYEKMQSDKGSIPDRFSAQQFSDYHSELNMSSLELGDSALYFCASSPRGGRVSSYEQYFGPGTRLTVT.

The CDR3 DNA sequence: TGTGCCAGCACAGTATACGGCGGCTACGAGCAGTACTTC. Translation: CASTVYGGYEQYF. The chain links TRBV12-3 or TRBV12-4 to TRBJ2-7; D is uncertain. The CDR3 spans 13 residues. V lost 7 bases, J lost 3 bases, and 13 bases lay in between.

This chain joins TRBV28 and TRBJ1-5; TRBD1 is a possible D gene (5 bases). This CDR3 region has 15 residues. CDR1 is MDHEN, CDR2 SYDVKM, per germline. The V end was cut by 2 bases, the J end by 2 bases, with 10 bases between. CDR3 sequence: CASSLQGVRNQPQHF. For the CDR3, the DNA is TGTGCCAGCAGTTTACAAGGGGTCCGCAATCAGCCCCAGCATTTT.

This clone was counted only a few times. The chain uses TRBV7-2 and TRBJ1-4; 7 bases are shared with TRBD1. This CDR3 spans 15 amino acids. Germline CDR1 SGHTA, CDR2 FQGNSA. Trimming at V came to 4 bases and at J to 5 bases, leaving 7 bases not matched to a gene. In DNA form, the CDR3 reads TGTGCCAGCAGCTCACAGGGGTGGGGAAATGAAAAACTGTTTTTT. Protein: CASSSQGWGNEKLFF.

The J gene is TRBJ2-1, the V gene TRBV7-9, with 12 bases matching TRBD2. V lost 5 bases to trimming and J lost 8 bases; unmatched junction nucleotides: 10. The CDR3 contains 16 residues. CDR1 is SEHNR, CDR2 FQNEAQ, per germline (reference sequence). DNA of the CDR3: TGTGCCAGCAGCCTTGGACTAGCGGGATATATCGATGAGCAGTTCTTC. This codes for CASSLGLAGYIDEQFF.

This clone turned up a few times. The V gene is TRBV10-3, the J gene TRBJ1-3; 8 nucleotides agree with TRBD1. The V gene's germline CDR1 is ENHRY and CDR2 SYGVKD. The CDR3 runs 14 residues. With V trimmed by 4 bases and J by 2 bases, 1 base remained unmatched. The DNA of the CDR3 is TGTGCCATCAGTGCACAGGGGGCTGGAAACACCATATATTTT. Protein sequence: CAISAQGAGNTIYF.

The V gene is TRBV7-2, the J gene TRBJ2-3, with TRBD2 matching over 7 bases. Germline-derived CDR1 and CDR2 are SGHTA and FQGNSA. This CDR3 spans 17 amino acids. Unmatched junction bases numbered 9, after V lost 3 bases and J lost 0 bases. CDR3 nucleotides: TGTGCCAGCAGCTTTAGATGGACTAGAACTAGCACAGATACGCAGTATTTT. Amino acid sequence: CASSFRWTRTSTDTQYF. The full variable domain, in which reference TRBV7-2 and TRBJ2-3 provide the parts outside the CDR3, is GAGVSQSPSNKVTEKGKDVELRCDPISGHTALYWYRQSLGQGLEFLIYFQGNSAPDKSGLPSDRFSAERTGGSVSTLTIQRTQQEDSAVYLCASSFRWTRTSTDTQYFGPGTRLTVL.

The J gene is TRBJ1-5, the V gene TRBV28, with D maybe TRBD1 (6 bases). V lost 6 bases and J lost 4, with 19 bases in between. Germline CDR1 MDHEN, CDR2 SYDVKM. The CDR3 is made up of 16 amino acids. The CDR3 sequence is CASSFGDTSLNQPQHF. CDR3 coding DNA: TGTGCCAGCAGCTTTGGGGACACGTCGTTAAATCAGCCCCAGCATTTT.

V is TRBV5-1 and J is TRBJ2-1; tentatively, D is TRBD2 (5 bases). V was cut by 4 bases and J by 9 bases, with 17 bases left in between. The CDR3 has 14 residues. Germline V gene sequence: CDR1 SGHRS, CDR2 YFSETQ. The CDR3 region has the DNA TGCGCCAGCAGCGCCGCGGGCCACGGCGGTGAGCAGTTCTTC. Its protein product is CASSAAGHGGEQFF. Looking up the rest from reference TRBV5-1 and TRBJ2-1 gives the full variable domain: KAGVTQTPRYLIKTRGQQVTLSCSPISGHRSVSWYQQTPGQGLQFLFEYFSETQRNKGNFPGRFSGRQFSNSRSEMNVSTLELGDSALYLCASSAAGHGGEQFFGPGTRLTVL.

The gene calls are TRBV13 and TRBJ2-7; D gene ambiguous. V lost 4 bases, J lost 0 bases, and 10 bases lay in between. This CDR3 comprises 14 residues. The germline CDR1 and CDR2 sequences are PRHDT and FYEKMQ (reference sequence). The CDR3 coding sequence is TGTGCCAGCAGCTCCGTCCTATACTCCTACGAGCAGTACTTC. It specifies CASSSVLYSYEQYF.

This sequence joins TRBV6-5 and TRBJ2-7; 8 bases are shared with TRBD2. The CDR3 loop spans 16 amino acids. After removal of 2 bases from V and 4 bases from J, the junction contained 10 bases not matched to a gene. Germline lookup yields CDR1 MNHEY and CDR2 SVGAGI. The CDR3 nucleotides read TGTGCCAGCAGTTACGCGTCGAGGCGGGGGGCGTACGAGCAGTACTTC. This gives the protein CASSYASRRGAYEQYF.

J is TRBJ2-2 and V is TRBV7-2; D is ambiguous. The germline V gene encodes CDR1 SGHTA and CDR2 FQGNSA. CDR3 length equals 17 residues. V lost 1 base and J lost 2, with 14 bases in between. The DNA for the CDR3 is TGTGCCAGCAGCTTAGTGCTTACGTGGCCTAACACCGGGGAGCTGTTTTTT. Residues: CASSLVLTWPNTGELFF.

The chain has TRBV6-2 or TRBV6-3 and TRBJ2-3, with 10 bases identical to TRBD1. Germline CDR1 MNHEY, CDR2 SVGEGT. The CDR3 length is 19 residues. V was clipped by 5 bases and J by 4 bases; unmatched bases: 18. DNA of the CDR3: TGTGCCAGCAGTCCCGAAGGGACAGGGGTCGCAAGAGCCTCAGATACGCAGTATTTT. Translating it yields CASSPEGTGVARASDTQYF.

The J gene is TRBJ2-7, the V gene TRBV5-1; D remains unclear. Germline V gives CDR1 SGHRS, CDR2 YFSETQ. V lost 3 bases to trimming and J lost 0 bases, with 10 bases between them. The CDR3 extends over 14 amino acids. The CDR3 DNA sequence: TGCGCCAGCAGCTGGGCAGCCGACTCCTACGAGCAGTACGTC. Protein: CASSWAADSYEQYV.

The genes are TRBV15 and TRBJ2-7, with D maybe TRBD2 (5 bases). Trimming cost V 0 bases and J 4 bases, with 10 bases left between them. The CDR3 length is 14 residues. Germline V gives CDR1 LNHNV, CDR2 YYDKDF (reference sequence). The CDR3 loop reads CATSRELVAYEQYF. The CDR3 nucleotides are TGTGCCACCAGCAGAGAACTAGTTGCTTACGAGCAGTACTTC.

The chain uses TRBV28 and TRBJ2-3, with D possibly being TRBD2 (7 bases). Germline V lookup: CDR1 MDHEN, CDR2 SYDVKM. This CDR3 comprises 17 residues. Trimming shortened V by 1 base and J by 2 bases, and 16 bases separated the two germline ends. The chain's CDR3 is CASSLFGRGGFTDTQYF. CDR3 nucleotide sequence: TGTGCCAGCAGTTTATTCGGCAGGGGAGGGTTCACAGATACGCAGTATTTT.

V and J are TRBV7-9 and TRBJ1-3; 11 positions match TRBD1. The CDR3 runs to 16 residues. V gave up 4 bases and J gave up 2 bases; unmatched junction bases: 4. The germline CDR1 and CDR2 sequences are SEHNR and FQNEAQ (reference sequence). This CDR3 reads CASSSGQGDPGNTIYF. The CDR3 DNA sequence: TGTGCCAGCAGCTCGGGACAGGGGGATCCTGGAAACACCATATATTTT.

The rearrangement uses TRBV5-1 and TRBJ2-7; 10 bases align to TRBD2. V lost 7 bases, J lost 6 bases, and 13 bases stayed unmatched. Looked up from germline, CDR1 is SGHRS and CDR2 is YFSETQ. The CDR3 extends over 15 amino acids. Written as DNA, the CDR3 is TGCGCCAGCGGGGAAAGAGCGGGAGGGCCCTCCGAGCAGTACTTC. Its translation is CASGERAGGPSEQYF. Using reference TRBV5-1 and TRBJ2-7 for the parts outside the CDR3, the full variable domain is KAGVTQTPRYLIKTRGQQVTLSCSPISGHRSVSWYQQTPGQGLQFLFEYFSETQRNKGNFPGRFSGRQFSNSRSEMNVSTLELGDSALYLCASGERAGGPSEQYFGPGTRLTVT.